The entry below gives a single TCR beta chain sequence along with its context. Antigen unknown. This CDR3 comprises 13 residues. Germline V CDR1 and CDR2: SNHLY, FYNNEI. The V gene lost 6 bases and the J gene lost 8 bases, with 14 bases spanning the gap. These data originate in a study of human T cells and chemical hapten exposure. Looking at the study overall: Patch testing placed 0.01% DPC on the upper back, with readings at 6 days. Broader study findings: Patch test score was positively correlated with the counts of TCRs that had expanded at PT1. Donors had alopecia, so their immune response may differ from healthy people's.

The time point here: patch test 1, 2 weeks after DPC sensitization. Stated treatment: therapeutic diphenylcyclopropenone sensitization with weekly scalp DPC. Via MiXCR, TCRdb re-called the RACE reads, giving one row per CDR3 protein. This table has about 82,000 distinct CDR3 sequences, around 10% appearing once. The source was whole blood, collected in connection with sensitization to the hapten diphenylcyclopropenone (DPC). This clonotype was obtained from a woman aged 45 to 65 with alopecia areata. Some clones in this sample may be carry-over from other donors' samples. The chain recombines TRBV2 with TRBJ2-1; no reliable D call. This chain's CDR3 is CASRILGLDEQFF. The CDR3 bases are TGTGCCAGCAGGATACTGGGTTTGGATGAGCAGTTCTTC.